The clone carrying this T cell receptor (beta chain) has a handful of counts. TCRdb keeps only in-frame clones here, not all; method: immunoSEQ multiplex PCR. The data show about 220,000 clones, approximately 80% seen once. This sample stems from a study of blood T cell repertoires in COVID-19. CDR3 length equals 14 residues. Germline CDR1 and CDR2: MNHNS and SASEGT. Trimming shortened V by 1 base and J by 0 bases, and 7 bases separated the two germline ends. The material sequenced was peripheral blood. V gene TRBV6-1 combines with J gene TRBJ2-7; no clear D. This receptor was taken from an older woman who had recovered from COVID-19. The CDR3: CASSEEQNSYEQYF. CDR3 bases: TGTGCCAGCAGTGAAGAACAGAACTCCTACGAGCAGTACTTC.